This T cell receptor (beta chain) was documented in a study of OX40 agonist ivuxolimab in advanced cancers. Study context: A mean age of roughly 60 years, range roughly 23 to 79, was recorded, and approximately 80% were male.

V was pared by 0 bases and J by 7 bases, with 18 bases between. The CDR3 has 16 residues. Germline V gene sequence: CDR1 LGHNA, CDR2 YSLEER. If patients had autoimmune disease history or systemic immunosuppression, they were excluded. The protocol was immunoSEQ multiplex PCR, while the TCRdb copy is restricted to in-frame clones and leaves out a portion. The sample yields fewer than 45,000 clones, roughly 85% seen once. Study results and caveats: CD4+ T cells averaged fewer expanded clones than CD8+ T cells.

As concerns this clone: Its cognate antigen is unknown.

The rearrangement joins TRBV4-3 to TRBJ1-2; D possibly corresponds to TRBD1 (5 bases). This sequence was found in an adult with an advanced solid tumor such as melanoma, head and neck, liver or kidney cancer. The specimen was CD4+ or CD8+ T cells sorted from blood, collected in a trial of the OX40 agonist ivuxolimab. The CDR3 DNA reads TGCGCCAGCAGCCAAGAAAAGGCAGGGCCTTTAAGTGGCTACACCTTC. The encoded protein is CASSQEKAGPLSGYTF.